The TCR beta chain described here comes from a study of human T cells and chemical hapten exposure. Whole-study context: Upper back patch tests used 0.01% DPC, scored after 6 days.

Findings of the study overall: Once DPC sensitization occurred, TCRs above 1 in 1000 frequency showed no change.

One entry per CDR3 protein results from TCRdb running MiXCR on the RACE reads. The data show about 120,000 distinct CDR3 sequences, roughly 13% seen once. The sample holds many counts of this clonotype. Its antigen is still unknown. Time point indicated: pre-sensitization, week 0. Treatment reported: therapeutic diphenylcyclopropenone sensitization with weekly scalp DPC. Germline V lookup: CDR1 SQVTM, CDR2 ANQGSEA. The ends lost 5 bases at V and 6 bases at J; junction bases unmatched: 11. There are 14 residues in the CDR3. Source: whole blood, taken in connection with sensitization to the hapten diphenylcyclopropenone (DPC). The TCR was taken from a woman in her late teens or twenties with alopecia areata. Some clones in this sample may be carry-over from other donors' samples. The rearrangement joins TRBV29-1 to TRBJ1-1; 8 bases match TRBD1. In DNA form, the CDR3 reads TGCAGCGTTCCGCAGACAGGGGCGGGACCTGAAGCTTTCTTT. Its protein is CSVPQTGAGPEAFF.